The 11 T cell receptor beta chains listed next were all sequenced from one sample in a study of diagnostic markers for celiac disease. TCRdb reprocessed the reads, keeping one entry per CDR3 protein, no DNA. The repertoire table contains about 1,000 distinct CDR3 sequences. The specimen was either unsorted cells or a sorted T cell fraction (not recorded which). These receptor sequences come from a human donor.

According to its frequency, this clonotype is large (0.1 to 1%). The J gene is TRBJ1-4, the V gene TRBV20-1; there is no DNA to check the TCRdb D call of TRBD1. Germline V gene sequence: CDR1 DFQATT, CDR2 SNEGSKA (reference sequence). The CDR3 totals 13 residues. The CDR3 protein is CSARPQSYEKLFF.

Measured by frequency, this clonotype is medium-sized. CDR3 in amino acids: CAISSSLGNEQFF. The J gene is TRBJ2-1, the V gene TRBV19; TCRdb's D call, TRBD2, is unchecked because there is no DNA. Germline V gene data show CDR1 as LNHDA and CDR2 as SQIVND (reference sequence). The CDR3 consists of 13 residues.

This clonotype is called medium-sized (0.01 to 0.1%) based on its frequency. CDR3 sequence: CAWSVGPVPTNEQFF. This chain connects TRBV30 to TRBJ2-1. Germline CDR1 GTSNPN, CDR2 SVGIG (reference sequence). The CDR3 contains 15 residues.

Its frequency marks this clonotype as medium-sized. The V and J genes are TRBV4-1 and TRBJ2-7; TCRdb names TRBD1, which stays unverified in the absence of DNA. The CDR3 covers 15 residues. Germline CDR1 is MGHRA and CDR2 is YSYEKL. CDR3 sequence: CASSQDPGQTGEQYF.

This clonotype ranks as large in terms of frequency. The gene calls are TRBV5-1 and TRBJ1-1. Germline V gives CDR1 SGHRS, CDR2 YFSETQ. This CDR3 is 14 amino acids long. CDR3: CASSLETPNTEAFF.

Its frequency marks this clonotype as medium-sized (0.01 to 0.1%). The chain recombines TRBV24-1 with TRBJ2-7; TCRdb reports TRBD2, a call that lacks DNA to check it against. CDR3 length: 16 amino acids. The germline CDR1 and CDR2 sequences are KGHDR and SFDVKD. The CDR3 sequence is CATSDSSAGQQYEQYF.

This clonotype registers medium-sized by frequency. The genes are TRBV18 and TRBJ2-5; TCRdb returns TRBD2, unconfirmable since there is no DNA. This CDR3 region has 16 residues. Germline V lookup: CDR1 KGHSH, CDR2 LQKENI. The CDR3 sequence is CASSPRTRGDQETQYF.

This chain uses TRBV5-1 with TRBJ1-2. The CDR3 is 15 residues long. Germline-derived CDR1 and CDR2 are SGHRS and YFSETQ. CDR3 sequence: CASRFDTSGGYGYTF.

Measured by frequency, this clonotype is medium-sized. The rearrangement links TRBV27 to TRBJ2-5; TCRdb's assignment of TRBD2 cannot be checked, as there is no DNA. The CDR3 loop spans 18 amino acids. Germline CDR1 and CDR2: MNHEY and SMNVEV (reference sequence). CDR3 amino acids: CASSSTSGGAGWPETQYF.

This clonotype is large (0.1 to 1%) by frequency. The rearrangement uses TRBV19 and TRBJ1-5; checking the TCRdb D call of TRBD1 is not possible without DNA. The CDR3 is made up of 16 amino acids. CDR1 LNHDA and CDR2 SQIVND come from the germline V gene (reference sequence). The chain's CDR3 is CASTSGTGAFNQPQHF.

This clonotype is deemed medium-sized by its frequency. The chain employs TRBV19 and TRBJ1-3; without DNA, the TCRdb call of TRBD1 cannot be checked. Germline loops: CDR1 LNHDA, CDR2 SQIVND (reference sequence). This CDR3 comprises 16 residues. CDR3 residues: CASTPDARGTGNTIYF. Drawing the rest from reference TRBV19 and TRBJ1-3, the complete variable domain is DGGITQSPKYLFRKEGQNVTLSCEQNLNHDAMYWYRQDPGQGLRLIYYSQIVNDFQKGDIAEGYSVSREKKESFPLTVTSAQKNPTAFYLCASTPDARGTGNTIYFGEGSWLTVV.